The subject of this entry is one T cell receptor beta chain. This record belongs to a study of blood T cell repertoires in COVID-19. J lost 9 bases, V lost 8 bases, and 16 bases had no gene match. The CDR3 covers 15 residues. Germline loops: CDR1 SNHLY, CDR2 FYNNEI. TCRdb's table, derived via immunoSEQ multiplex PCR, lists solely in-frame clones and lacks some. In the table there are 250,000 to 300,000 clones, 80% to 90% of which are singletons. This clonotype was sampled from a woman aged 25 to 45 with COVID-19, enrolled during active disease. The sequencing input was peripheral blood. The chain links TRBV2 to TRBJ2-1; 7 bases line up with TRBD2. CDR3 loop: CASRLASGPRFEQFF. CDR3 nucleotide sequence: TGTGCCAGCCGACTAGCTAGCGGACCAAGGTTTGAGCAGTTCTTC.